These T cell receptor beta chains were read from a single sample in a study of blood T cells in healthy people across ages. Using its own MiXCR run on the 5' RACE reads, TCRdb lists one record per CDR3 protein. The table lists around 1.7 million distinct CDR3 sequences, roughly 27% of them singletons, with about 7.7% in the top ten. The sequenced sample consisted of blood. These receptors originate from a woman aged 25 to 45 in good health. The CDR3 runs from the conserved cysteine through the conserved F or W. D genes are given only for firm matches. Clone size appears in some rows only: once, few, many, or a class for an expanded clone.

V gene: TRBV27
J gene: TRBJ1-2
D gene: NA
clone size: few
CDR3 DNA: TGTGCCTCCCGGGAGGACCTTGGCGGCTACACCTTC
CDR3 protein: CASREDLGGYTF

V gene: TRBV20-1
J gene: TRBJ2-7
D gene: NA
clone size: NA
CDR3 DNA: TGCAGTGCAGGCCTCAATGAGCAGTACTTC
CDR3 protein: CSAGLNEQYF

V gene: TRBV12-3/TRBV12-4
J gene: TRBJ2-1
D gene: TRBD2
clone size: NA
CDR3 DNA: TGTGCCAGCATTATTTTTGGGGTTGGGGGGGATTACAATGAGCAGTTCTTC
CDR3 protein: CASIIFGVGGDYNEQFF

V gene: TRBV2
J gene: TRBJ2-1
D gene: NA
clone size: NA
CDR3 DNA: TGTGCCGGCAGCGCCACAGGACCCCGCACCTACAATGAGCAGTTCTTC
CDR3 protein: CAGSATGPRTYNEQFF

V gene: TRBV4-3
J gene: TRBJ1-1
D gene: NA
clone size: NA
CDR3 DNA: TGCGCCAGCAGCCAAGATATTGTACTGCGGTCTGAAGCTTTCTTT
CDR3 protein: CASSQDIVLRSEAFF

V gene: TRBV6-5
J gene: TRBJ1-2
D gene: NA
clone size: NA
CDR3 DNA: TGTGCCAGCAGTTCGATCGGACGTTTTGTCTATGGCTACACCTTC
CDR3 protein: CASSSIGRFVYGYTF

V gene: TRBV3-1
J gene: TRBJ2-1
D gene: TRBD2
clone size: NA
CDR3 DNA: TGTGCCAACAGCCAAGTTCGGACTAGTAATGAGCAGTTCTTC
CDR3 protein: CANSQVRTSNEQFF

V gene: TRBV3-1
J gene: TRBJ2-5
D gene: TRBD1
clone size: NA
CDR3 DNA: TGTGCCAGCAGGGGACAGCCCCGAGAGACCCAGTACTTC
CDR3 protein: CASRGQPRETQYF

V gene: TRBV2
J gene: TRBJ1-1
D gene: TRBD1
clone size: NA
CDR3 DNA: TGTGCCAGCAGTGAAGTGACAGGGATCCCCATGAACACTGAAGCTTTCTTT
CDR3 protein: CASSEVTGIPMNTEAFF

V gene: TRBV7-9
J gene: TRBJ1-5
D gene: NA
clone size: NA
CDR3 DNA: TGTGCCAGCAGCTTAGAGAGTCACAATCAGCCCCAGCATTTT
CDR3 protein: CASSLESHNQPQHF

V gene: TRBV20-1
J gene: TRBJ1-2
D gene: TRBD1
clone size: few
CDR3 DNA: TGCAGTGCGGCCGGGACAGACTATGGCTACACCTTC
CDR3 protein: CSAAGTDYGYTF

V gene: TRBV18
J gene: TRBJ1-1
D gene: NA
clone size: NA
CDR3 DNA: TGTGCCAGCTCACGAAGAGCGTCGGGGACGACTGAAGCTTTCTTT
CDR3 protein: CASSRRASGTTEAFF

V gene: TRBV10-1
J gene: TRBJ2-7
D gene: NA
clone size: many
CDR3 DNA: TGCGCCAGCAGTGGTGGGGACTTCTACGAGCAGTACTTC
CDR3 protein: CASSGGDFYEQYF

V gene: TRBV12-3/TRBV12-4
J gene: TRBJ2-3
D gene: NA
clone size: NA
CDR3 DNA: TGTGCCAGCTGTCTAGTGGACACAGATACGCAGTATTTT
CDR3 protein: CASCLVDTDTQYF

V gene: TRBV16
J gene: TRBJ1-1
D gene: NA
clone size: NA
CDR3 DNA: TGTGCCAGCAGCCAGGAAGGGGGATCTGAAGCTTTCTTT
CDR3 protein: CASSQEGGSEAFF

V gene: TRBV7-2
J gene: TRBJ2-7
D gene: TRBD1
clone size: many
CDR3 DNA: TGTGCCAGCAGCGCCGGAGGGGGACAGGGGATCTACGAGCAGTACTTC
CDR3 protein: CASSAGGGQGIYEQYF

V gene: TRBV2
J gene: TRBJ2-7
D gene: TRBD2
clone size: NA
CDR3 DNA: TGTGCCAGCAATAGGGGACTAGCGGGAGGTTTTGAGCAGTACTTC
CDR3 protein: CASNRGLAGGFEQYF

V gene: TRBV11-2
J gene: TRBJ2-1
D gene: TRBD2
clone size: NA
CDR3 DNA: TGTGCCAGCAGCCTCCTCCGGGCAGCGGGGGTTGGGAATGAGCAGTTCTTC
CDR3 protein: CASSLLRAAGVGNEQFF

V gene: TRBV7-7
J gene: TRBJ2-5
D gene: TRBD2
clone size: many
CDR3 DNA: TGTGCCAGCAGCTTACTAGCGGGGAAACAAGAGACCCAGTACTTC
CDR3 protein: CASSLLAGKQETQYF

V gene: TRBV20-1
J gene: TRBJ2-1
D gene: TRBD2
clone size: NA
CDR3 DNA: TGCAGTGCGCTAGATACGGGGGGTTCGGATGAGCAGTTCTTC
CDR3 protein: CSALDTGGSDEQFF

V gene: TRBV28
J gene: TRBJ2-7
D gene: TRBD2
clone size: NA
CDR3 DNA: TGTGCCAGCGCCCTTTGGGAGGGCTCGGGCGAGCAGTACTTC
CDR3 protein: CASALWEGSGEQYF

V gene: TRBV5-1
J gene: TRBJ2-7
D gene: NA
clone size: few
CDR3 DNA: TGCGCCAGCAAAGGGGCTGGCGAGCAGTACTTC
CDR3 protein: CASKGAGEQYF

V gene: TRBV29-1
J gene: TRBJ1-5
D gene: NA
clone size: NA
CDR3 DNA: TGCAGCGCTCTGGAAGGGGTCAATCAGCCCCAGCATTTT
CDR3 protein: CSALEGVNQPQHF

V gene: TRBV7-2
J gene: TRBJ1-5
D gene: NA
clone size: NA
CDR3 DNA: TGTGCCAGCAGCTTAGCGCTTTTGGGACGTCAGCCCCAGCATTTT
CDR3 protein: CASSLALLGRQPQHF

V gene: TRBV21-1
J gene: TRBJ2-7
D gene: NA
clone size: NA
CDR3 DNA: TGTGCCAGCAGCTGCGGGACAGGTCCCTACGAGCAGTACTTC
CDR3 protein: CASSCGTGPYEQYF

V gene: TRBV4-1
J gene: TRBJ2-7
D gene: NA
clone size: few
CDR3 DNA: TGCGCCAGCAGCCAAACCGGACAGTTTTACTACGAGCAGTACTTC
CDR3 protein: CASSQTGQFYYEQYF

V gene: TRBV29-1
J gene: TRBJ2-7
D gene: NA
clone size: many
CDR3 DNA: TGCAGCGTCTCTCAACAGGGTTTCGCTAACGAGCAGTACTTC
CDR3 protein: CSVSQQGFANEQYF

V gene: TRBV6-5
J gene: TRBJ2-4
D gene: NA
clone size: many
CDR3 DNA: TGTGCCAGCAGGTCCAGCTCCGGCATTCAGTACTTC
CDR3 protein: CASRSSSGIQYF

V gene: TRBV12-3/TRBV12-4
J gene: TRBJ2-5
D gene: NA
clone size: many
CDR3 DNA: TGTGCCAGCGGCCCGAGTTTCGGGGGGCCCCAAGATACCCAGTACTTC
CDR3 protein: CASGPSFGGPQDTQYF

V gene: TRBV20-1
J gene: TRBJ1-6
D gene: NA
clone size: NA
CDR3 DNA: TGCAGTGCTAGAGATCGCGTTTCGGGGGTGGATTCACCCCTCCACTTT
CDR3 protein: CSARDRVSGVDSPLHF

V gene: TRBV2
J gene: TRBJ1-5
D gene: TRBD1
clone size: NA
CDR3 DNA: TGTGCCAGCAGGGCCGGGACAGCGTGGGGCAATCAGCCCCAGCATTTT
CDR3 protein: CASRAGTAWGNQPQHF

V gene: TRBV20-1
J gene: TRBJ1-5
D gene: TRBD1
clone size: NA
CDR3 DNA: TGCAGTGCTAGAGCGGGGACAGGGGTTCAGCCCCAGCATTTT
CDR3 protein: CSARAGTGVQPQHF

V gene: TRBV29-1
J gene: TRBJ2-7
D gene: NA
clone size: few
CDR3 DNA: TGCAGCGTTTCCGGGGGGGACAGGGACACCTACGGGCAGTACTTC
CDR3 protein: CSVSGGDRDTYGQYF

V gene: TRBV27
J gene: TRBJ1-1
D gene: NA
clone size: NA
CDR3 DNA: TGTGCCAGCAGTTTAAGGTCGCGGGGAACTGAAGCTTTCTTT
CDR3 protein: CASSLRSRGTEAFF

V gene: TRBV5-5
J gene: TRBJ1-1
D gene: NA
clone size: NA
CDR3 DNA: TGTGCCAGCAGCTCCCACGTTTTCACTGAAGCTTTCTTT
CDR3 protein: CASSSHVFTEAFF

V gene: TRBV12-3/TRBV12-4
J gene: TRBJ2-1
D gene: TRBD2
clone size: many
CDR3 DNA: TGTGCCAGCAGGCTAGCGGGAACGGGTGAGCAGTTCTTC
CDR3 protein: CASRLAGTGEQFF

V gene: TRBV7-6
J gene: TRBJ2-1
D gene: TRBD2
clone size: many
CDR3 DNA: TGTGCCAGCAGCTTAGAAGCGGGGGGGCGGAATGAGCAGTTCTTC
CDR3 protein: CASSLEAGGRNEQFF

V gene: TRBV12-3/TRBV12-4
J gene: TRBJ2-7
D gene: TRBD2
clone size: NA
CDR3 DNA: TGTGTCAGCAGTTTATTTGGAGCGGGAGGTGACGAGCAGTACTTC
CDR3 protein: CVSSLFGAGGDEQYF

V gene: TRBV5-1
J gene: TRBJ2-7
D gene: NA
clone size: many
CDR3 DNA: TGCGCCAGCAGCCCCCGGGGTAAGGTCTCCTACGAGCAGTACTTC
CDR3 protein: CASSPRGKVSYEQYF

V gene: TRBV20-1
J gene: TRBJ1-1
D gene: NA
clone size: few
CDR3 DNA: TGCAGTGCTAGGTCTCGTGACAGGTCCTCCATGAACACTGAAGCTTTCTTT
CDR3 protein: CSARSRDRSSMNTEAFF

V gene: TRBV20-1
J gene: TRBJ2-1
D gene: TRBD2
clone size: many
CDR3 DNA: TGCAGTGCTAGTACTGCTAGCGGGGGGAATGAGCAGTTCTTC
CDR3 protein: CSASTASGGNEQFF

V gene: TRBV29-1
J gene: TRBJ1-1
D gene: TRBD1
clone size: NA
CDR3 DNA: TGCAGCGTCTGGGACAGGCTGAACACTGAAGCTTTCTTT
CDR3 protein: CSVWDRLNTEAFF

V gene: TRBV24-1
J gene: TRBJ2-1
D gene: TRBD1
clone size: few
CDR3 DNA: TGTGCCACCCGGGACAGGGTCAATGAGCAGTTCTTC
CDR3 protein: CATRDRVNEQFF

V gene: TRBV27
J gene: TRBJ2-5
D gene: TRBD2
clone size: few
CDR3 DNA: TGTGCCAGTCCGACAGGGCCGGGACTAGCGGCAAGAGAGACCCAGTACTTC
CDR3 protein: CASPTGPGLAARETQYF

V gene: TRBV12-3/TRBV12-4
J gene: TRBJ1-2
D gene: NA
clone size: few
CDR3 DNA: TGTGCCAGCAGTTTCTCAGGGGAGGCTAACTATGGCTACACCTTC
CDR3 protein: CASSFSGEANYGYTF

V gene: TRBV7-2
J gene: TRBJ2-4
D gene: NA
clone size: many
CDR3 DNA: TGTGCCAGCAGCCCCGCTCTAGCCAAAAACATTCAGTACTTC
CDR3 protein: CASSPALAKNIQYF

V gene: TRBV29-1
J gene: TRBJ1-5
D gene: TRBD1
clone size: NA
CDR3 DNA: TGCAGCGTTGAGGCAGGGGGAGGGCAGCCCCAGCATTTT
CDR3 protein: CSVEAGGGQPQHF